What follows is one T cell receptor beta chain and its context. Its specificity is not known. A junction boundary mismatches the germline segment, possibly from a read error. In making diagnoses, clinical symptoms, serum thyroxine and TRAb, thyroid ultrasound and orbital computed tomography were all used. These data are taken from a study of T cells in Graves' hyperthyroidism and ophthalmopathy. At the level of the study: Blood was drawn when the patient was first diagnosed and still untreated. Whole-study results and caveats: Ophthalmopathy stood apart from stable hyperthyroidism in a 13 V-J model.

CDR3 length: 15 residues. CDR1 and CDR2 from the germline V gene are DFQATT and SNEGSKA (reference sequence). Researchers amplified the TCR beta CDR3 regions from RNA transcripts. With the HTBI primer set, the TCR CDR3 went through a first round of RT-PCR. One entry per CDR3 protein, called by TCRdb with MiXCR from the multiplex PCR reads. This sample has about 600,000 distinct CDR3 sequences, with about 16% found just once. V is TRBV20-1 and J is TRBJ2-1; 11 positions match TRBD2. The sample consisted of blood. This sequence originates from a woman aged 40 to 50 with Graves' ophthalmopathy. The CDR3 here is CSAHLAGGSYNEQLF. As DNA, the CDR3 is TGCAGTGCTCACTTAGCGGGAGGGTCTTACAATGAGCAGCTCTTC.